This T cell receptor (beta chain) was observed in a study of blood T cell repertoires in COVID-19. This clone was seen more than once but under ten times. Germline V gene sequence: CDR1 SGHNT, CDR2 YYREEE (reference sequence). CDR3 length equals 15 residues. V lost 0 bases to trimming and J lost 2 bases, with 12 bases between them. The repertoire was sequenced with immunoSEQ multiplex PCR; TCRdb's copy has only in-frame clones and lacks some. The data hold around 180,000 clones, with approximately 87% observed a single time. This clonotype originated in a person between 65 and 79 years old with COVID-19, enrolled during active disease. Sequencing was done on a sample of peripheral blood. The chain employs TRBV5-4 and TRBJ2-7; weak D call: TRBD1 (6 bases). CDR3 region: CASSLDGQGTYEQYF. The CDR3 bases are TGTGCCAGCAGCTTGGATGGTCAGGGGACCTACGAGCAGTACTTC.